The 24 T cell receptor beta chains below come from one sample, sequenced in a study of blood T cell repertoires in COVID-19. The protocol was immunoSEQ multiplex PCR, while the TCRdb copy is restricted to in-frame clones and leaves out a portion. The sample yields about 190,000 clones, around four fifths seen once. Sequencing used peripheral blood. The source of these receptors is a human donor in a cohort sampled during active COVID-19.

This clone was picked up a small number of times. The sample carries other DNA sequences with the same CDR3. V usage is TRBV5-1 and J usage is TRBJ1-2, with 9 bases aligning to TRBD1. This CDR3 is built from 13 residues. The germline V gene has CDR1 SGHRS and CDR2 YFSETQ. V dropped 4 bases and J dropped 8; count of bases not matched to a gene: 6. CDR3 in amino acids: CASSPRTGDGYTF. CDR3 sequence (DNA): TGCGCCAGCAGCCCCCGGACAGGGGACGGCTACACCTTC.

This clone was detected many times. V gene TRBV7-3 combines with J gene TRBJ2-3, with D possibly TRBD1 on 5 matching bases. V was shortened by 5 bases and J by 6 bases, with 12 bases between the two germline ends. Germline V gives CDR1 SGHTA, CDR2 FQGTGA. The CDR3 runs to 13 residues. The chain's CDR3 is CASSDGAADTQYF. CDR3 DNA sequence: TGTGCCAGCAGCGATGGGGCGGCTGATACGCAGTATTTT.

The CDR3 coding sequence is TGTGCCAGTAGTATTCTAGGACAGGGCCAGTTCTTC. Encoded protein: CASSILGQGQFF. The rearrangement joins TRBV19 to TRBJ2-1; 8 bases fit TRBD1. This CDR3 contains 12 residues. Germline loops: CDR1 LNHDA, CDR2 SQIVND (reference sequence). The V and J ends lost 3 bases and 13 bases, in that order; junction bases with no gene match: 5. Drawing the rest from reference TRBV19 and TRBJ2-1, the complete variable domain is DGGITQSPKYLFRKEGQNVTLSCEQNLNHDAMYWYRQDPGQGLRLIYYSQIVNDFQKGDIAEGYSVSREKKESFPLTVTSAQKNPTAFYLCASSILGQGQFFGPGTRLTVL.

The genes are TRBV18 and TRBJ1-5; D is ambiguous. Trimming pared 8 bases from V and 7 bases from J, leaving 21 bases between. The CDR3 is 15 residues long. Germline loops: CDR1 KGHSH, CDR2 LQKENI. CDR3 nucleotides: TGTGCCAGCGCTAAGTCTCCCCACGAGGGCCAGCCCCAGCATTTT. Its translation is CASAKSPHEGQPQHF.

This clone was found a few times. V is TRBV5-1 and J is TRBJ2-2; D remains ambiguous. The V gene's germline CDR1 is SGHRS and CDR2 YFSETQ. This CDR3 is built from 15 residues. Trimming removed 1 base from V and 1 base from J, with 8 bases in between. CDR3 DNA sequence: TGCGCCAGCAGCTTGACTTCAGGGAACACCGGGGAGCTGTTTTTT. It yields the protein CASSLTSGNTGELFF.

This chain connects TRBV21-1 to TRBJ2-3; the table's TRBD2 call for D was not verified on the DNA. TRBV21-1 is a recognized pseudogene. This CDR3 region has 18 residues. Here the CDR3 reads CAISAEIRCGGYTDTQYF. CDR3 in DNA: TGTGCCATATCAGCGGAGATTAGGTGTGGGGGGTACACAGATACGCAGTATTTT.

This clone was observed a few times. The rearrangement uses TRBV7-8 and TRBJ2-7; weak D call: TRBD2 (6 bases). V lost 5 bases to trimming and J lost 7 bases, with 15 bases between them. Germline V lookup: CDR1 SGHVS, CDR2 FQNEAQ. This CDR3 is 13 amino acids long. The DNA of the CDR3 is TGTGCCAGCAGCCTAGGGCCGGCGGGAGAGCAGTACTTC. It yields the protein CASSLGPAGEQYF.

The rearrangement uses TRBV30 and TRBJ1-1; 9 positions match TRBD1. The CDR3 is 15 amino acids. After removal of 2 bases from V and 2 bases from J, the junction contained 6 bases not matched to a gene. Germline V gene lookup returns CDR1 GTSNPN and CDR2 SVGIG (reference sequence). In DNA form, the CDR3 reads TGTGCCTGGAGTTCTTGGGACAGGGAAAACACTGAAGCTTTCTTT. This encodes CAWSSWDRENTEAFF. Complete variable domain (other parts from reference TRBV30 and TRBJ1-1): SQTIHQWPATLVQPVGSPLSLECTVEGTSNPNLYWYRQAAGRGLQLLFYSVGIGQISSEVPQNLSASRPQDRQFILSSKKLLLSDSGFYLCAWSSWDRENTEAFFGQGTRLTVV.

Ten or more counts support this clone. V gene TRBV5-6 combines with J gene TRBJ1-4; no definite D call. Trimming removed 6 bases at V and 5 bases at J, with 14 bases between. Per germline, CDR1 SGHDT and CDR2 YYEEEE. This CDR3 comprises 14 residues. The CDR3 sequence is CASTFSRRNEKLFF. The DNA of the CDR3 is TGTGCCAGCACCTTCTCGCGGAGAAATGAAAAACTGTTTTTT.

This clone was seen just once. The rearrangement links TRBV21-1 to TRBJ1-1; TRBD1 is taken as the D call from the table, unchecked against the DNA. TRBV21-1 is a documented pseudogene. CDR3 length: 16 amino acids. In DNA, the CDR3 is TGTGCCAGCAGCTCCAAGGGAAAGGGGCTGGGTACTGAAGCTTTCTTT. Its translation: CASSSKGKGLGTEAFF.

The V call is TRBV5-8, the J call TRBJ2-5; D might be TRBD1 (7 bases). Looked up from germline, CDR1 is SGHTS and CDR2 is YDEGEE. The CDR3 is 16 amino acids. Between the trimmed V and J ends, which lost 2 bases and 2 bases, there was a span of 16 bases. The chain's CDR3 is CASSFIISGGQETQYF. Written as DNA, the CDR3 is TGTGCCAGCAGCTTCATAATTTCAGGGGGGCAAGAGACCCAGTACTTC. The full variable domain, its missing parts supplied by reference TRBV5-8 and TRBJ2-5, is EAGVTQSPTHLIKTRGQQATLRCSPISGHTSVYWYQQALGLGLQFLLWYDEGEERNRGNFPPRFSGRQFPNYSSELNVNALELEDSALYLCASSFIISGGQETQYFGPGTRLLVL.

The V call is TRBV3-1 (or the pseudogene TRBV3-2), the J call TRBJ1-2, with 9 bases identical to TRBD1. The CDR3 has 14 amino acids. V shed 8 bases, J shed 7 bases, and the junction held 11 bases outside the gene matches. Per the germline V gene, CDR1 is LGHDT and CDR2 is YNNKEL (reference sequence). The CDR3 is CASGPTGGSRGYTF. In DNA form, the CDR3 reads TGTGCCAGCGGCCCGACAGGGGGATCTCGTGGCTACACCTTC.

The chain joins TRBV2 to TRBJ1-5; 7 nucleotides align to TRBD1. The CDR3 runs to 14 residues. The V gene's germline CDR1 is SNHLY and CDR2 FYNNEI. The V segment lost 5 bases and the J segment 4 bases; nucleotides outside the gene matches: 5. The CDR3 nucleotides read TGTGCCAGCAGTAGGGACAGAGTGAATCAGCCCCAGCATTTT. Translating it yields CASSRDRVNQPQHF.

The chain is built from TRBV18 and TRBJ2-5; TRBD2 aligns across 9 bases. There are 15 residues in the CDR3. Germline CDR1 KGHSH, CDR2 LQKENI. V lost 0 bases, J lost 2 bases, and 1 base stayed unmatched. CDR3 bases: TGTGCCAGCTCACCACCCAGCGGGAGGCAAGAGACCCAGTACTTC. It specifies CASSPPSGRQETQYF.

This clone was detected once. The V call is TRBV5-1, the J call TRBJ2-6; TRBD2 agrees at 8 bases. The CDR3 contains 19 residues. The germline V gene encodes CDR1 SGHRS and CDR2 YFSETQ. Trimming removed 1 base from V and 1 base from J; junction bases left unmatched: 10. The CDR3 coding sequence is TGCGCCAGCAGCTTGATCGCGGGAGGATCTTATTCTGGGGCCAACGTCCTGACTTTC. It is translated as CASSLIAGGSYSGANVLTF.

This clone has only one observation. V usage is TRBV23-1 and J usage is TRBJ2-2; possible D gene TRBD2, 6 bases. TRBV23-1 is known as an ORF, though its function is uncertain. The CDR3 has 15 amino acids. V lost 0 bases to trimming and J lost 7 bases, with 12 bases between them. CDR3 protein: CASSQSGGAIGELFF. The CDR3 DNA sequence: TGCGCCAGCAGTCAATCGGGGGGAGCGATCGGGGAGCTGTTTTTT.

The chain has TRBV18 and TRBJ2-7, with D tentatively TRBD1 (6 bases). The germline V gene encodes CDR1 KGHSH and CDR2 LQKENI. The ends were cut back, 5 bases at V and 7 bases at J, with 15 bases in the middle. The CDR3 sequence is 13 residues long. In DNA form, the CDR3 reads TGTGCCAGCTCAATGGCTGGGGACAAAGAGCAGTACTTC. Residues: CASSMAGDKEQYF.

This rearrangement joins TRBV9 to TRBJ2-1, with D perhaps matching TRBD2 (6 bases). V was cut by 0 bases and J by 1 base, with 8 bases left in between. Germline V lookup: CDR1 SGDLS, CDR2 YYNGEE. The CDR3 spans 15 residues. CDR3 protein: CASSVGRGSYNEQFF. The CDR3 region has the DNA TGTGCCAGCAGCGTAGGGAGGGGTTCCTACAATGAGCAGTTCTTC.

The chain uses TRBV3-1 (or the pseudogene TRBV3-2) and TRBJ2-7; no definite D call. V was trimmed by 6 bases and J by 5 bases, leaving 17 bases between them. The germline gives CDR1 LGHDT, CDR2 YNNKEL (reference sequence). The length of the CDR3 is 14 residues. This CDR3 reads CASRPGTNRDEQYF. In nucleotides, the CDR3 is TGTGCCAGCAGACCCGGCACGAATCGGGACGAGCAGTACTTC.

This clone came up once. The genes are TRBV29-1 and TRBJ1-1, with 8 nucleotides matching TRBD1. The CDR3 has 13 residues. CDR1 and CDR2 from the germline V gene are SQVTM and ANQGSEA. The V and J ends lost 6 bases and 0 bases, in that order; junction bases with no gene match: 3. The CDR3 loop is CSVGTGLNTEAFF. The CDR3 bases are TGCAGCGTGGGGACAGGCTTGAACACTGAAGCTTTCTTT.

The rearrangement uses TRBV30 and TRBJ2-2, with D possibly being TRBD1 (6 bases). Germline V gene sequence: CDR1 GTSNPN, CDR2 SVGIG (reference sequence). This CDR3 is 14 amino acids long. V shed 1 base and J shed 0 bases, with 6 bases lying between them. The CDR3 nucleotides are TGTGCCTGGAGTGGGACAGCGAACACCGGGGAGCTGTTTTTT. Its protein is CAWSGTANTGELFF.

V usage is TRBV6-1 and J usage is TRBJ1-2; 9 bases match TRBD1. CDR1 and CDR2 from the germline V gene are MNHNS and SASEGT. The V and J ends lost 0 bases and 5 bases, in that order; junction bases with no gene match: 13. This CDR3 region has 18 residues. The CDR3 sequence: CASSEASLYTGGAYGYTF. For the CDR3, the DNA is TGTGCCAGCAGTGAAGCCTCTCTCTATACAGGGGGCGCTTATGGCTACACCTTC.

This chain uses TRBV7-9 with TRBJ1-2, with D perhaps matching TRBD1 (6 bases). Per germline, CDR1 SEHNR and CDR2 FQNEAQ (reference sequence). The V gene lost 2 bases and the J gene lost 8 bases, with 15 bases spanning the gap. This CDR3 is built from 14 residues. This CDR3 is CASSLTTGGLGYTF. The CDR3 bases are TGTGCCAGCAGCTTAACGACAGGTGGATTGGGCTACACCTTC. Looking up the rest from reference TRBV7-9 and TRBJ1-2 gives the full variable domain: DTGVSQNPRHKITKRGQNVTFRCDPISEHNRLYWYRQTLGQGPEFLTYFQNEAQLEKSRLLSDRFSAERPKGSFSTLEIQRTEQGDSAMYLCASSLTTGGLGYTFGSGTRLTVV.

The chain uses TRBV7-8 and TRBJ1-3; D not certain. The CDR3 spans 14 residues. Germline V gives CDR1 SGHVS, CDR2 FQNEAQ. Trimming took off 6 bases at V and 5 bases at J, with 14 bases between the two ends. The CDR3 loop reads CASRPTPTRNTIYF. The CDR3 bases are TGTGCCAGCAGACCGACTCCCACCCGAAACACCATATATTTT. Looking up the rest from reference TRBV7-8 and TRBJ1-3 gives the full variable domain: GAGVSQSPRYKVAKRGQDVALRCDPISGHVSLFWYQQALGQGPEFLTYFQNEAQLDKSGLPSDRFFAERPEGSVSTLKIQRTQQEDSAVYLCASRPTPTRNTIYFGEGSWLTVV.